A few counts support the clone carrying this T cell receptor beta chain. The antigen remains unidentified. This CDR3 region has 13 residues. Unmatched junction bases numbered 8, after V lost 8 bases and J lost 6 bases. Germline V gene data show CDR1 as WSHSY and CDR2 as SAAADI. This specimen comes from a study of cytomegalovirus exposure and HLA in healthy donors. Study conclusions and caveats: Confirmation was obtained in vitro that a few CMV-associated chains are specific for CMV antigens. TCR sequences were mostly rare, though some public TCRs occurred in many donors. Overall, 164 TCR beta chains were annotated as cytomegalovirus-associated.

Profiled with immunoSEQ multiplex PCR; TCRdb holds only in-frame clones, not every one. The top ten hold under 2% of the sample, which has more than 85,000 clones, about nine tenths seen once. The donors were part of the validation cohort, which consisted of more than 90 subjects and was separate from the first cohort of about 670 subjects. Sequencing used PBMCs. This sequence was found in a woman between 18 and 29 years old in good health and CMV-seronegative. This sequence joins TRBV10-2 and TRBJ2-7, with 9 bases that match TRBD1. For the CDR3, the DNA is TGCGCCAGCGAAAGGACAGGGGCGAGCGAGCAGTACTTC. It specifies CASERTGASEQYF.